Listed below are T cell receptor beta chains from one sample, sequenced in a study of blood T cell repertoires in COVID-19. Assay used: immunoSEQ multiplex PCR; TCRdb lists only in-frame clones, some missing. The table lists roughly 160,000 clones, 65% to 80% of them singletons. Sequencing was done on a sample of PBMCs or T cells enriched from blood (not recorded which). The receptors were gathered from a woman aged 70-85 years in a cohort exposed to, infected with or recovered from COVID-19 (not recorded which). Each CDR3 is given with its conserved first and last residue. The D gene is left open where the match is weak. Some rows have no size entry. The others give once, few or many, or a class for an expanded clone.

cdr3_nt: TGTGCCACGGATCCCGGGACCTACGAGCAGTACTTC; cdr3_aa: CATDPGTYEQYF; d_call: -; clone_size: once; j_call: TRBJ2-7; v_call: TRBV28
cdr3_nt: TGTGCCAGCAGTCCCACGGTAACCCTTGGTCGTTACTATGGCTACACCTTC; cdr3_aa: CASSPTVTLGRYYGYTF; d_call: -; clone_size: few; j_call: TRBJ1-2; v_call: TRBV6-2/TRBV6-3
cdr3_nt: TGTGCCAGCAGCCGCGGACAGGGAGCTAACTATGGCTACACCTTC; cdr3_aa: CASSRGQGANYGYTF; d_call: TRBD1; clone_size: -; j_call: TRBJ1-2; v_call: TRBV11-3
cdr3_nt: TGTGCCAGCAGCAACTATAGACACATCGATAATTCACCCCTCCACTTT; cdr3_aa: CASSNYRHIDNSPLHF; d_call: -; clone_size: -; j_call: TRBJ1-6; v_call: TRBV21-1
cdr3_nt: TGCAGCGTAGCCAGGGGAAAGGATCAGCCCCAGCATTTT; cdr3_aa: CSVARGKDQPQHF; d_call: -; clone_size: -; j_call: TRBJ1-5; v_call: TRBV29-1
cdr3_nt: TGTGCCACCACCGGGACAGGGCTTTACTATGGCTACACCTTC; cdr3_aa: CATTGTGLYYGYTF; d_call: TRBD1; clone_size: few; j_call: TRBJ1-2; v_call: TRBV19
cdr3_nt: TGTGCCAGCAGTTACGGCGGAAGCCGGTACAATGAGCAGTTCTTC; cdr3_aa: CASSYGGSRYNEQFF; d_call: -; clone_size: -; j_call: TRBJ2-1; v_call: TRBV6-5
cdr3_nt: TGTGCCAGCAGTGAGGGAATGAGGACAGGGTACGACGAGCAGTACTTC; cdr3_aa: CASSEGMRTGYDEQYF; d_call: TRBD1; clone_size: once; j_call: TRBJ2-7; v_call: TRBV25-1
cdr3_nt: TGTGCCAGCAGCCTAACCTTCGGAGGGAACTATGGCTACACCTTC; cdr3_aa: CASSLTFGGNYGYTF; d_call: -; clone_size: -; j_call: TRBJ1-2; v_call: TRBV6-4
cdr3_nt: TGTGCCAGCAGCCGCCCGGACAGGGGGGAAGCTTTCTTT; cdr3_aa: CASSRPDRGEAFF; d_call: TRBD1; clone_size: -; j_call: TRBJ1-1; v_call: TRBV5-6
cdr3_nt: TGTGCCAGCAGTCTACTTTTTTTAGCGGGAGAATCCCACAATGAGCAGTTCTTC; cdr3_aa: CASSLLFLAGESHNEQFF; d_call: TRBD2; clone_size: -; j_call: TRBJ2-1; v_call: TRBV28
cdr3_nt: TGTGCCAGCACCGTGACAGGCCTCTATGGCTACACCTTC; cdr3_aa: CASTVTGLYGYTF; d_call: -; clone_size: -; j_call: TRBJ1-2; v_call: TRBV28
cdr3_nt: TGTGCCAGCTCACCGGCTGGGGGGGGCTATGGCTACACCTTC; cdr3_aa: CASSPAGGGYGYTF; d_call: -; clone_size: -; j_call: TRBJ1-2; v_call: TRBV18
cdr3_nt: TGCGCCAGCAGCTTTCTAGGGACAGGCTACATGAACACTGAAGCTTTCTTT; cdr3_aa: CASSFLGTGYMNTEAFF; d_call: TRBD1; clone_size: -; j_call: TRBJ1-1; v_call: TRBV5-1
cdr3_nt: TGCGCCAGCAGCAAAGACAGTTTCTCTAGCACAGATACGCAGTATTTT; cdr3_aa: CASSKDSFSSTDTQYF; d_call: -; clone_size: -; j_call: TRBJ2-3; v_call: TRBV5-1
cdr3_nt: TGTGCCAGCAGTGACCTCGGACTAGCGGGAGTCGATACGCAGTATTTT; cdr3_aa: CASSDLGLAGVDTQYF; d_call: TRBD2; clone_size: -; j_call: TRBJ2-3; v_call: TRBV2
cdr3_nt: TGTGCCAGCAGCTTAGGGACAGGGGATCAGGAAAAACTGTTTTTT; cdr3_aa: CASSLGTGDQEKLFF; d_call: TRBD1; clone_size: -; j_call: TRBJ1-4; v_call: TRBV7-2
cdr3_nt: TGTGCCAGCAGCCTTGGCGGGAGGGGAGGAAATACGCAGTATTTT; cdr3_aa: CASSLGGRGGNTQYF; d_call: TRBD2; clone_size: -; j_call: TRBJ2-3; v_call: TRBV28
cdr3_nt: TGTGCCAGCAGTTACTCGACAGGGGTCCTGTTTGAGCAGTACTTC; cdr3_aa: CASSYSTGVLFEQYF; d_call: TRBD1; clone_size: -; j_call: TRBJ2-7; v_call: TRBV6-5
cdr3_nt: TGCAGCGAGAGCCCCATTAATGAGCAGTTCTTC; cdr3_aa: CSESPINEQFF; d_call: -; clone_size: -; j_call: TRBJ2-1; v_call: TRBV29-1
cdr3_nt: TGCGCCAGCAGCGAAAACGGGGGTAGGGGCAATCAGCCCCAGCATTTT; cdr3_aa: CASSENGGRGNQPQHF; d_call: -; clone_size: few; j_call: TRBJ1-5; v_call: TRBV23-1
cdr3_nt: TGCGCCAGCAGCTTGTACGGGTCGAGCTCCTATAATTCACCCCTCCACTTT; cdr3_aa: CASSLYGSSSYNSPLHF; d_call: -; clone_size: once; j_call: TRBJ1-6; v_call: TRBV5-1
cdr3_nt: TGTGCCAGCAGCCTTAGCGGGCCAAGGTCCTACGAGCAGTACTTC; cdr3_aa: CASSLSGPRSYEQYF; d_call: TRBD2; clone_size: -; j_call: TRBJ2-7; v_call: TRBV7-2
cdr3_nt: TGTGCCAGCAGCGTTTGGACAGGGGATAATGAGCAGTTCTTC; cdr3_aa: CASSVWTGDNEQFF; d_call: TRBD1; clone_size: few; j_call: TRBJ2-1; v_call: TRBV9
cdr3_nt: TGTGCCAGAGAGGACAGGAAATACGAGCAGTACTTC; cdr3_aa: CAREDRKYEQYF; d_call: TRBD1; clone_size: few; j_call: TRBJ2-7; v_call: TRBV19
cdr3_nt: TGTGCCAGCAGTCCGCACCACCAGGGTAACAATGAGCAGTTCTTC; cdr3_aa: CASSPHHQGNNEQFF; d_call: -; clone_size: once; j_call: TRBJ2-1; v_call: TRBV28
cdr3_nt: TGTGCCAGCAGCTGGGGAAGGGGGCGGGTTGAAAAACTGTTTTTT; cdr3_aa: CASSWGRGRVEKLFF; d_call: TRBD1; clone_size: -; j_call: TRBJ1-4; v_call: TRBV5-5
cdr3_nt: TGTGCCAGCTCCAAGCGGGAGGGCCTGAGAGATACGCAGTATTTT; cdr3_aa: CASSKREGLRDTQYF; d_call: TRBD2; clone_size: once; j_call: TRBJ2-3; v_call: TRBV18
cdr3_nt: TGTGCCAGCAGCTTAGACAGGGGGCTCTCTGGAAACACCATATATTTT; cdr3_aa: CASSLDRGLSGNTIYF; d_call: TRBD1; clone_size: -; j_call: TRBJ1-3; v_call: TRBV7-9
cdr3_nt: TGTGCCAGCAGCTTAGGGGGACAGGGGTCGTTGATTTACAATGAGCAGTTCTTC; cdr3_aa: CASSLGGQGSLIYNEQFF; d_call: TRBD1; clone_size: -; j_call: TRBJ2-1; v_call: TRBV5-6
cdr3_nt: TGTGCCAGCAGTCTCCCGACATTCACTAGCGATGGCACCGGGGAGCTGTTTTTT; cdr3_aa: CASSLPTFTSDGTGELFF; d_call: TRBD2; clone_size: -; j_call: TRBJ2-2; v_call: TRBV28